The T cell receptor (beta chain) described here comes from a study of a mutant IDH1 vaccine in newly diagnosed glioma. For the study at large: First vaccine doses came 4-6 weeks after radiotherapy alone, or with temozolomide cycles. Treated patients had a mean age of about 44 years and a sex split that was around 62% male and 37.5% female. Study results and caveats: Any relationship between pseudoprogression and changes in top peripheral T cell clonotypes seemed absent.

With V trimmed by 4 bases and J by 9 bases, 3 bases remained unmatched. This CDR3 is built from 12 residues. The V gene's germline CDR1 is KGHSH and CDR2 LQKENI. In the case of this clone: Its antigen is as yet unknown.

Time point denoted: week 23, last vaccination. It was 300 ug of mutant IDH1 20-mer peptide that made up each vaccine dose, given with topical imiquimod. Each of the donors came in with new WHO grade 3 or 4 astrocytomas that were IDH1-mutant and ATRX-lost. Libraries were prepared by immunoSEQ multiplex PCR; TCRdb keeps only in-frame clonotypes and omits some of them. The table shows tens of thousands of clones, with approximately 72% occurring only once. This material consisted of PBMCs, taken from a glioma patient whose treatment included an IDH1 peptide vaccine. The rearrangement links TRBV18 to TRBJ1-2; 9 nucleotides align to TRBD1. This sequence originates from a man aged 45-65 years with glioma. CDR3 coding DNA: TGTGCCAGCTCACGGGACAGGGAGAGCTACACCTTC. This translates into CASSRDRESYTF.